What follows is one T cell receptor (beta chain) and its context. The antigen it binds to is not known. No base qualities exist here, and no much larger clone lies one base off it. The donors were healthy, HIV-negative adults who had no recently reported acute infections or vaccinations. Every donor was a Caucasian adult residing in Nashville, Tennessee, USA. CD4+ T cells were enriched by magnetic negative selection; naive cells were then positively selected on CD45RA, and the negative fraction formed the memory subset. Blood was obtained by leukapheresis, after which PBMCs were separated by Ficoll-Histopaque density gradient centrifugation and cryopreserved in liquid nitrogen vapor phase. Analytical flow cytometry was used to check the purity and quantity of every magnetically sorted T cell population. Genomic DNA was isolated from every sorted fraction and measured by UV absorbance on a Nanodrop 2000c.

Including cysteine and phenylalanine, the CDR3 has 12 amino acids. Only the CDR3 DNA is retained, 36 bases long and in frame from the first base. V sheds 5 bases and J sheds 6 bases, leaving 11 bases between their ends. CDR1 is given as MNHEY and CDR2 as SMNVEV, both from the germline V gene (reference sequence). TCR CDR3 regions were amplified from genomic DNA by multiplex PCR using the deep immunoSEQ assay. Extracted genomic DNA from each cell subset was spread evenly across all wells of several immunoSEQ 96-well plates, with each plate serving as a replicate. Each replicate PCR for sorted subsets received about 210 ng genomic DNA, equal to 30,000 or so T cell genomes. Purified libraries were quantified with a Qubit 3.0 fluorometer, sized on a Bioanalyzer 2100, and re-quantified with the KAPA Library Quantification kit. Every immunoSEQ 96-well plate was sequenced on a dedicated single-read 150-cycle Illumina NextSeq 550 flow cell. As for the authors' bioinformatics: Because only junctional sequences without quality scores were contained in the immunoSEQ output, filtering matching that applied to full-length reads could not be performed. Sequences were annotated with PyIR, a Python wrapper for IgBLAST v1.9, using IMGT germline references to assign V/J genes and CDR3. Reads were filtered out if the reads had weak V/J assignments (E-value above 1e-6), no CDR3, stop codons, out-of-frame junctions, or ambiguous translated residues. V3J clonotypes were defined by identical inferred V gene, J gene, and CDR3 amino acid sequence. Percentage overlap between repertoires was calculated by dividing the number of shared unique clonotypes by the size of the smaller repertoire. Richness of each repertoire was evaluated using RTK rarefaction, the Chao1 estimator, and Recon v2.1 estimates of unobserved clonotypes. Generation probabilities for all TCRbeta clonotypes obtained by the gDNA method from a handful of donors were computed using OLGA. Drawn from immuneACCESS, this table holds only the in-frame rearrangements with V and J called that TCRdb kept. Clones are partly lost; checked studies trace under half to an unresolved V gene and leave the rest unexplained. V, J and clone size derive from that table, while D and trimming were established from the DNA sequence. Counted in this sample were 2 million to 2.5 million clones; around 95% of them appeared once. The ten biggest clones cover around 0.13% of the sample.

These data originate in a study of shared clonotypes between healthy human individuals (TCRdb year 2020). Concerning the study at large: The cohort comprised a couple of women and three men aged 18 to 49 years. For each donor, CD4 naive and CD4 memory were each given three plates, CD8 naive was given two plates, and CD8 memory was given one plate. The study deeply sequenced blood TCR repertoires of about 5 healthy adults to estimate repertoire size and the extent of clonotype sharing between individuals. To increase sequencing depth and limit assay-specific biases, different laboratories used diverse techniques to prepare libraries and sequence TCR repertoires. Each donor's leukapheresis produced roughly between roughly 0.85 and 10 billion PBMCs. Study-wide findings and limitations: Incomplete sequencing was indicated by rarefaction of sorted-subset datasets, despite the large sequencing depth. Sampling was restricted to blood, and TCR repertoires in tissue are likely to differ from TCR repertoires in blood. Because the study included a small number of donors, the genetic and exposure-history diversity represented was limited. Higher generation probabilities were observed for clonotypes shared by all four sorted-subset donors than for non-shared clonotypes. Pairwise subsampling led to the expectation that sequencing depth would affect the degree of clonotype sharing among donors. Larger estimated clonotype richness was generally found for naive subsets than for memory subsets. Across a handful of donors, approximately 5% of naive CD4, over 3% of naive CD8, about 2.3% of memory CD4, and approximately 0.4% of memory CD8 clonotypes were shared.

Sequences were obtained from naive CD4+ T cells sorted from blood. The cell subset or site label corresponds to: CD45RA+ positively selected. The sequence was collected from a man aged 18 to 29 in good health. Recombination linked TRBV27 to TRBJ2-7; the D segment could be TRBD1, given 6 matching bases. The CDR3 amino acid sequence is: CASSRLGAEQYF. The nucleotide sequence reads TGTGCCAGCAGTAGACTGGGGGCCGAGCAGTACTTC.